This TCR beta chain was retrieved from a study of blood T cell repertoires in COVID-19. Turning to the study itself: Acute and convalescent COVID-19 samples came from the United States, Italy and Spain. T cells, B-cell-depleted T cells, or PBMCs supplied cDNA or gDNA.

With V trimmed by 1 base and J by 8 bases, 3 bases remained unmatched. The CDR3 is 14 amino acids. CDR1 is LNHDA and CDR2 is SQIVND in the germline V gene (reference sequence). In the original analysis: Reference gene primer amplification in the assay estimated nucleated cell counts. Assay used: immunoSEQ multiplex PCR; TCRdb lists only in-frame clones, some missing. V and J calls plus clone size are reproduced from that table; the DNA served to infer D and trimming. Counted here are fewer than 350,000 clones, approximately 86% occurring once; the ten biggest clones make up less than 10%. The rearrangement uses TRBV19 and TRBJ2-1, with TRBD1 matching 9 bases. The material sequenced was peripheral blood. This TCR was sampled from a man between 18 and 35 years old with active or convalescent COVID-19. This CDR3 is CASSIAWTGDEQFF. The CDR3 DNA sequence: TGTGCCAGTAGTATAGCATGGACAGGGGATGAGCAGTTCTTC.